This TCR beta chain was obtained from a study of T cell responses to AZD1222 COVID-19 vaccine. Study summary: Pooled in the analysis were second doses at about 4 or about 12 weeks.

Study-wide points: Dominant at 160-218 and 743-854, vaccine-associated CD4 TCRs also spanned spike. Clonal diversity was possibly underestimated, and white British individuals and females predominated among donors. In the spike-specific TCR repertoire, nearly half reportedly target unmutated variant regions.

The protocol was immunoSEQ multiplex PCR, while the TCRdb copy is restricted to in-frame clones and leaves out a portion. Among 90,000 to 140,000 clones listed, 82% were seen once. About this clone: The target antigen is unknown.

Germline loops: CDR1 GTSNPN, CDR2 SVGIG (reference sequence). V gave up 3 bases and J gave up 1 base, with 15 bases separating them. This CDR3 comprises 15 residues. Sequenced material: peripheral blood, taken on day 0 of AZD1222 vaccination. The receptor's source is an adult in good health. This chain links TRBV30 with TRBJ2-5; no firm D call. The CDR3 nucleotides are TGTGCCTGGAGCGAGTACGAAGGAGCCCAAGAGACCCAGTACTTC. This gives the protein CAWSEYEGAQETQYF.